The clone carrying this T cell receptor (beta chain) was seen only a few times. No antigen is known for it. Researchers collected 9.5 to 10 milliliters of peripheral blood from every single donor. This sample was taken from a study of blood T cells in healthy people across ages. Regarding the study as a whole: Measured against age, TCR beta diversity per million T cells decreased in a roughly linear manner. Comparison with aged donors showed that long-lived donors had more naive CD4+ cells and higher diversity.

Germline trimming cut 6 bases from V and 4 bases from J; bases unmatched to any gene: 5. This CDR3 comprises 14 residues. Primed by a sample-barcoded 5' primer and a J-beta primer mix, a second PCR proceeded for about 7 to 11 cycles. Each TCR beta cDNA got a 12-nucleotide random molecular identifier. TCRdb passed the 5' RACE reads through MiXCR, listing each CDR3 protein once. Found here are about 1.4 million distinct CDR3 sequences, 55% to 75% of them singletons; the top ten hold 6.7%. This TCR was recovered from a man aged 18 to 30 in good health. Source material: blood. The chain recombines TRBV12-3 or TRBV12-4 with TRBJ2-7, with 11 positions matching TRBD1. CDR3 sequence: CASRKGQGAYEQYF. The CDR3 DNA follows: TGTGCCAGCAGAAAAGGACAGGGGGCATACGAGCAGTACTTC.